This passage covers 32 T cell receptor beta chains from one sample sequenced in a study of blood T cells in healthy people across ages. PCR was performed a second time for about 6 to 12 cycles using a sample-barcoded 5' primer and a J-beta primer mix. TCRdb re-analysed the 5' RACE reads in MiXCR, keeping a single row per CDR3 protein. Of under 2,000,000 distinct CDR3 sequences listed, 49% were seen once; the top ten hold over 2%. Source material: blood. These receptors came from a woman in her forties in good health.

The chain combines TRBV6-5 with TRBJ1-2, with D tentatively TRBD1 (6 bases). Germline V gene sequence: CDR1 MNHEY, CDR2 SVGAGI. CDR3 length: 15 residues. Trimming removed 4 bases from V and 4 bases from J, with 16 bases in between. The CDR3 coding sequence is TGTGCCAGCAGTTCACTCGTGGGGGGCGGCTATGGCTACACCTTC. Its protein product is CASSSLVGGGYGYTF.

Note on this clonotype: One end of the junction varies from germline; a read error may be responsible. This CDR3 reads CGAFDRTNYGYTF. The CDR3 nucleotides are TGCGGTGCTTTCGACAGGACGAACTATGGCTACACCTTC. The chain combines TRBV20-1 with TRBJ1-2; D is perhaps TRBD1 (6 bases). The CDR3 contains 13 residues. Germline values: CDR1 DFQATT, CDR2 SNEGSKA (reference sequence).

About this clonotype itself: An end of the junction does not agree with germline; a read error may underlie this. V and J are TRBV4-3 and TRBJ1-5, with D possibly being TRBD1 (5 bases). Per the germline V gene, CDR1 is LGHNA and CDR2 is YSLEER. The CDR3 is made up of 17 amino acids. CDR3 in DNA: TGCGCCAGCGGCCAAGATTGGGGGGGGAATAGCAATCAGCCCCAGCATTTT. Amino acids: CASGQDWGGNSNQPQHF.

DNA for the CDR3: TGTGCCAGCAGTTTGCAAAAAATCCCTGTGCGGGAGACCCAGTACTTC. Protein product: CASSLQKIPVRETQYF. The chain recombines TRBV28 with TRBJ2-5; D ambiguous. The CDR3 totals 16 residues. Germline CDR1 reads MDHEN; CDR2 reads SYDVKM. V was trimmed by 3 bases and J by 5 bases, leaving 19 bases between them.

This chain joins TRBV7-2 and TRBJ2-1, with a tentative D call TRBD1 (7 bases). The germline V gene has CDR1 SGHTA and CDR2 FQGNSA. The CDR3 contains 16 residues. Trimming stripped 5 bases from V and 5 bases from J, with 19 bases between. CDR3 sequence: CASSINWGRGDNEQFF. CDR3 in DNA: TGTGCCAGCAGCATCAACTGGGGCAGGGGGGACAATGAGCAGTTCTTC.

This clonotype was seen at least ten times. The chain is built from TRBV14 and TRBJ1-6, with a tentative D call TRBD1 (6 bases). This CDR3 comprises 17 residues. V lost 2 bases to trimming and J lost 5 bases, with 16 bases between them. CDR1 and CDR2 from the germline V gene are SGHDN and FVKESK. The CDR3 DNA follows: TGTGCCAGCAGCCAATTACCTCCGGGGGCTAATAATTCACCCCTCCACTTT. Protein: CASSQLPPGANNSPLHF.

The rearrangement uses TRBV24-1 and TRBJ2-3; D unresolved. The CDR3 loop spans 16 amino acids. The V gene lost 0 bases and the J gene lost 4 bases, with 13 bases spanning the gap. Germline V CDR1 and CDR2: KGHDR, SFDVKD. CDR3 amino acids: CATSDLQARSADTQYF. In DNA, the CDR3 is TGTGCCACCAGTGATTTGCAGGCCCGCTCCGCAGATACGCAGTATTTT.

The chain has TRBV20-1 and TRBJ2-7; D perhaps matches TRBD2 (6 bases). V lost 0 bases and J lost 3, with 15 bases in between. The CDR3 consists of 15 residues. Germline V CDR1 and CDR2: DFQATT, SNEGSKA (reference sequence). CDR3 sequence: CSARDVGASVYEQYF. The CDR3 DNA reads TGCAGTGCTAGAGATGTAGGTGCTAGCGTCTACGAGCAGTACTTC.

The rearrangement uses TRBV20-1 and TRBJ1-2, with D perhaps matching TRBD1 (6 bases). Deletions cut 3 bases from V and 3 bases from J, with 8 bases between. The germline CDR1 and CDR2 sequences are DFQATT and SNEGSKA (reference sequence). The CDR3 spans 12 residues. DNA of the CDR3: TGCAGTGCTAGGGACAGCTACTATGGCTACACCTTC. This translates into CSARDSYYGYTF.

The CDR3 sequence: CASRAGWEQFF. In nucleotides, the CDR3 is TGTGCCAGCAGAGCGGGCTGGGAGCAGTTCTTC. V and J are TRBV6-6 and TRBJ2-1, with D possibly being TRBD2 (6 bases). Trimming removed 6 bases from V and 10 bases from J, with 10 bases in between. Germline assignment: CDR1 MNHNY and CDR2 SVGAGI (reference sequence). The CDR3 spans 11 residues.

This clonotype turned up a few times. The chain joins TRBV7-2 to TRBJ2-3; D gene unclear. The CDR3 has 15 residues. V gave up 1 base and J gave up 0 bases, with 8 bases separating them. The germline V gene encodes CDR1 SGHTA and CDR2 FQGNSA. The CDR3 DNA is TGTGCCAGCAGCTTAGGCCCAACTAGCACAGATACGCAGTATTTT. Translated: CASSLGPTSTDTQYF.

This clonotype was seen a handful of times. This chain joins TRBV6-6 and TRBJ2-7, with D uncertain. This CDR3 is built from 16 residues. Germline CDR1 MNHNY, CDR2 SVGAGI (reference sequence). The V end lost 0 bases, the J end lost 1 base, and 13 bases lay between the germline ends. The CDR3 DNA reads as TGTGCCAGCAGTTACTCGAAAGCACACCATTCCTACGAGCAGTACTTC. Amino acids: CASSYSKAHHSYEQYF.

Here the CDR3 DNA reads TGCAGTGCCCCGGGGACTCACGGAAAGGGATCAGATACGCAGTATTTT. Protein sequence: CSAPGTHGKGSDTQYF. The rearrangement links TRBV20-1 to TRBJ2-3, with a tentative D call TRBD2 (6 bases). This CDR3 comprises 16 residues. The V end was cut by 6 bases, the J end by 4 bases, with 23 bases between. Germline CDR1 is DFQATT and CDR2 is SNEGSKA (reference sequence).

The DNA of the CDR3 is TGTGCCAGCAGCTTACCACTAGCGAGTCTCACAGATACGCAGTATTTT. Translating it yields CASSLPLASLTDTQYF. The chain joins TRBV7-9 to TRBJ2-3; 7 nucleotides agree with TRBD2. CDR3 length equals 16 residues. Per the germline V gene, CDR1 is SEHNR and CDR2 is FQNEAQ (reference sequence). The trim removed 2 bases at V and 2 bases at J, leaving 7 bases unmatched.

The chain uses TRBV14 and TRBJ2-5, with D maybe TRBD1 (5 bases). Germline loops: CDR1 SGHDN, CDR2 FVKESK. V was shortened by 0 bases and J by 4 bases, with 24 bases between the two germline ends. The CDR3 runs to 19 residues. The CDR3 reads CASSQDVSQGLSLRETQYF. The CDR3 bases are TGTGCCAGCAGCCAAGATGTAAGCCAGGGCCTATCCCTACGAGAGACCCAGTACTTC. The full variable domain, completed using reference TRBV14 and TRBJ2-5, is EAGVTQFPSHSVIEKGQTVTLRCDPISGHDNLYWYRRVMGKEIKFLLHFVKESKQDESGMPNNRFLAERTGGTYSTLKVQPAELEDSGVYFCASSQDVSQGLSLRETQYFGPGTRLLVL.

The chain is built from TRBV7-3 and TRBJ2-1, with 9 positions matching TRBD1. Germline trimming cut 2 bases from V and 6 bases from J; bases unmatched to any gene: 8. In germline, CDR1 is SGHTA, CDR2 FQGTGA. There are 16 residues in the CDR3. CDR3 DNA: TGTGCCAGCAGCTTAGGGGGGGACAGGGATGTCAATGAGCAGTTCTTC. Translation: CASSLGGDRDVNEQFF.

V is TRBV7-8 and J is TRBJ2-5; 8 bases map to TRBD1. This CDR3 has 14 amino acids. With 5 bases clipped from V and 4 bases from J, the junction kept 6 bases outside the gene matches. Germline CDR1 is SGHVS and CDR2 is FQNEAQ. The CDR3 sequence: CASSQPGQVETQYF. DNA of the CDR3: TGTGCCAGCAGCCAGCCGGGACAGGTAGAGACCCAGTACTTC.

The V call is TRBV18, the J call TRBJ1-4; D remains ambiguous. V was cut by 1 base and J by 4 bases, with 7 bases left in between. CDR3 length: 14 amino acids. The germline CDR1 and CDR2 sequences are KGHSH and LQKENI. In DNA, the CDR3 is TGTGCCAGCTCACCACGGACTCTTAATGAAAAACTGTTTTTT. Its translation is CASSPRTLNEKLFF.

This clonotype was observed a handful of times. The rearrangement links TRBV20-1 to TRBJ2-7; no reliable D call. Germline CDR1 reads DFQATT; CDR2 reads SNEGSKA (reference sequence). Trimming cost V 3 bases and J 2 bases, with 14 bases left between them. The CDR3 has 14 amino acids. CDR3 sequence (DNA): TGCAGTGCTAGCTCCCCACTGATTACCTACGAGCAGTACTTC. This gives the protein CSASSPLITYEQYF.

The chain joins TRBV4-1 to TRBJ2-5, with 9 bases aligning to TRBD2. Germline V gene sequence: CDR1 MGHRA, CDR2 YSYEKL. With 1 base clipped from V and 3 bases from J, the junction kept 3 bases outside the gene matches. The CDR3 is 15 residues long. The CDR3 protein is CASSQASGAKETQYF. The CDR3 bases are TGCGCCAGCAGCCAAGCTAGCGGGGCGAAAGAGACCCAGTACTTC.

The chain uses TRBV20-1 and TRBJ2-5; 9 nucleotides line up with TRBD1. The J call is in doubt because the DNA end fits TRBJ2-7 better. The CDR3 runs to 16 residues. Looked up from germline, CDR1 is DFQATT and CDR2 is SNEGSKA (reference sequence). CDR3 DNA: TGCAGTGCTAGAAGGACAGGGGCCCTGATAGACGACGAGCAGTACTTC. Translated: CSARRTGALIDDEQYF.

V and J are TRBV6-1 and TRBJ2-5; the D is unclear. Trimming left V 1 base short and J 1 base short, with 10 bases between. Germline loops: CDR1 MNHNS, CDR2 SASEGT. The CDR3 covers 15 residues. CDR3 sequence: CASSEVDIVQETQYF. The CDR3 DNA reads TGTGCCAGCAGTGAAGTCGACATAGTCCAAGAGACCCAGTACTTC.

The rearrangement joins TRBV28 to TRBJ2-1, with a tentative D call TRBD2 (5 bases). Germline lookup yields CDR1 MDHEN and CDR2 SYDVKM. CDR3 length: 15 residues. The V end was cut by 8 bases, the J end by 3 bases, with 17 bases between. The CDR3 is CASQGRGDYYNEQFF. CDR3 bases: TGTGCCAGCCAAGGTCGGGGTGACTACTACAATGAGCAGTTCTTC.

The CDR3 DNA reads as TGTGCCACCAGCAGAGGGGACAGGGGAAATTCACCCCTCCACTTT. This gives the protein CATSRGDRGNSPLHF. The chain links TRBV15 to TRBJ1-6; 10 bases agree with TRBD1. V trimming: 1 base; J trimming: 7 bases; junction bases outside the gene matches: 1. The CDR3 loop spans 15 amino acids. Germline assignment: CDR1 LNHNV and CDR2 YYDKDF (reference sequence). Full variable domain (remainder filled in from reference TRBV15 and TRBJ1-6): DAMVIQNPRYQVTQFGKPVTLSCSQTLNHNVMYWYQQKSSQAPKLLFHYYDKDFNNEADTPDNFQSRRPNTSFCFLDIRSPGLGDTAMYLCATSRGDRGNSPLHFGNGTRLTVT.

The rearrangement uses TRBV7-2 and TRBJ2-7, with 9 positions matching TRBD2. This CDR3 spans 14 amino acids. Per the germline V gene, CDR1 is SGHTA and CDR2 is FQGNSA. After removal of 5 bases from V and 6 bases from J, the junction contained 8 bases not matched to a gene. The CDR3 region has the DNA TGTGCCAGCAGCCCAGCGGGGGGCTCATTCGAGCAGTACTTC. Translating it yields CASSPAGGSFEQYF.

The chain combines TRBV29-1 with TRBJ2-3; D may correspond to TRBD1 or TRBD2 (5 bases each). The CDR3 has 13 residues. V gave up 7 bases and J gave up 3 bases, with 14 bases separating them. CDR1 and CDR2 (germline): SQVTM, ANQGSEA. The CDR3 reads CSGSGWGTDTQYF. The CDR3, as DNA: TGCAGCGGTTCCGGATGGGGGACAGATACGCAGTATTTT.

Only a few counts were recorded for this clonotype. This chain links TRBV11-2 with TRBJ1-6; D is undetermined. There are 13 residues in the CDR3. Trimming shortened V by 1 base and J by 3 bases, and 1 base separated the two germline ends. Per the germline V gene, CDR1 is SGHAT and CDR2 is FQNNGV. The CDR3 nucleotides read TGTGCCAGCAGCTTAGGCTATAATTCACCCCTCCACTTT. Its translation is CASSLGYNSPLHF.

This chain connects TRBV14 to TRBJ1-5; D unresolved. This CDR3 is 15 amino acids long. V was clipped by 0 bases and J by 5 bases, with 11 bases between them. Germline loops: CDR1 SGHDN, CDR2 FVKESK. The CDR3 here is CASSQEMADYQPQHF. The CDR3 DNA is TGTGCCAGCAGCCAAGAAATGGCAGACTATCAGCCCCAGCATTTT.

V usage is TRBV4-2 and J usage is TRBJ2-5, with D perhaps TRBD1 (5 bases). Germline CDR1 reads LGHNA; CDR2 reads YNFKEQ. V lost 3 bases and J 2 bases, leaving 13 bases between the germline ends. This CDR3 region has 15 residues. The CDR3 region is CASSQTPGIQETQYF. CDR3 sequence (DNA): TGTGCCAGCAGCCAGACCCCAGGGATTCAAGAGACCCAGTACTTC.

This clonotype has a handful of counts. The CDR3 DNA sequence: TGTGCCAGCAGTACTACAGGGCTTCCGGAGTTTTATGGCTACACCTTC. Translation: CASSTTGLPEFYGYTF. This sequence joins TRBV28 and TRBJ1-2; D is possibly TRBD1 (6 bases). CDR1 is MDHEN, CDR2 SYDVKM, per germline. This CDR3 is 16 amino acids long. V shed 5 bases and J shed 5 bases, with 21 bases lying between them.

The sample holds a few counts of this clonotype. V is TRBV6-1 and J is TRBJ2-7; 9 bases are shared with TRBD1. This CDR3 region has 15 residues. With 5 bases clipped from V and 0 bases from J, the junction kept 5 bases outside the gene matches. Germline-derived CDR1 and CDR2 are MNHNS and SASEGT. The CDR3 nucleotides are TGTGCCAGCAGTCACCGGGACAGGGCCTCCTACGAGCAGTACTTC. Translation: CASSHRDRASYEQYF.

The chain is built from TRBV4-3 and TRBJ2-1; TRBD2 agrees at 10 bases. V dropped 4 bases and J dropped 3; count of bases not matched to a gene: 9. The CDR3 spans 17 residues. Germline CDR1 and CDR2: LGHNA and YSLEER. The CDR3 coding sequence is TGCGCCAGCAGCCCTAATAGGGGACTAGCGATCTACAATGAGCAGTTCTTC. Encoded protein: CASSPNRGLAIYNEQFF.